The clone carrying this T cell receptor gamma chain was seen a handful of times. As yet, its antigen is unknown. The template was reverse-transcribed extracted RNA. Pooled V-gene forward primers with one constant-region reverse primer generated the CDR3 amplicons by multiplex PCR. TCRdb reanalyzed the multiplex PCR reads using CATT. Among 25,000 to 35,000 gamma-chain clones listed, around 20% were seen once. These data come from a study of Vδ1+ human thymocytes. Study-wide findings and caveats: Thymic TRG and TRD repertoires appeared highly polyclonal, with Gaussian CDR3 length distributions. Donors shared many TRG clonotypes but few TRD clonotypes. Unexpected Vdelta2 sequences could cause misinterpretation of bulk repertoire data. Around 20% of thymic delta-chain sequences were Vdelta2, with few Vdelta3, unlike blood Vdelta1+ controls.

With 3 bases clipped from V and 6 bases from J, the junction kept 5 bases outside the gene matches. Germline V gene sequence: CDR1 GITISATS, CDR2 ISYDGTV (reference sequence). The CDR3 runs 12 residues. After alphabeta T cell depletion, CD3+ Vdelta1+ Vdelta2- thymocytes were sorted. The receptor comes from a boy in the first two years of life who had congenital heart surgery. V usage is TRGV9 and J usage is TRGJ1 or TRGJ2. The sequenced sample consisted of Vdelta1+ gamma-delta thymocytes from the thymus. Subset denoted: FACS-sorted CD3+ TCRalphabeta- TCRVdelta1+ TCRVdelta2- thymocytes. The CDR3 region has the DNA TGTGCCTTGTGGGAGCCGACTTATAAGAAACTCTTT. Translating it yields CALWEPTYKKLF.